This TCR beta chain came from a study of T cells after posttransplantation cyclophosphamide (dated by TCRdb to about 2016). About the study as a whole: Using TRB sequencing, the study followed how the T cell repertoire reconstituted after myeloablative bone marrow transplantation in which posttransplantation cyclophosphamide served as GVHD prophylaxis. TRA and TRB clonality were tightly correlated in several samples, so subsequent TCR analyses focused on TRB only. TRB sequencing was also done on up to 3 additional blood samples from 2 to 5.2 years after transplant in 3 patients, and on pretransplant blood from several patients. Public TRB sequences were checked against a database of over 3,600 sequences associated with responses to pathogens, tumor antigens, self-antigens and alloantigens. Samples from 35 PTCy-treated patients, along with samples from around 16 of their related bone marrow donors, underwent antigen receptor sequencing. TRB sequencing was performed on blood from all 35 or so PTCy patients with 1-year posttransplant specimens.

In its sample, this clone was seen many times. What this receptor recognizes is not known. Base quality data are lacking; no much larger clone is found one base away. Peripheral blood samples were provided by related bone marrow donors on the day of marrow donation. Peripheral blood and bone marrow mononuclear cells were isolated by Ficoll-Hypaque density centrifugation and were cryopreserved. What the authors observed across the whole study: The TRB repertoires of T cells infiltrating skin or GI tract showed only limited overlap with the TRB repertoires of T cells in blood. Across 45 or so patients, TRB clonality was highly associated with recipient CMV seropositivity and CMV reactivation, and PTCy diversity was similar to diversity in CNI/methotrexate controls. Donor-recipient similarity was low at 1-2 months but increased during the first year, and donor CD8+ memory clones often dominated later blood repertoires.

Ends trimmed: V by 1 base, J by 3 bases; bases unmatched to a gene: 19. The CDR1 and CDR2 encoded by the germline V gene are SGHRS and YFSETQ. Inclusive of the bounding cysteine and phenylalanine, the CDR3 is 20 residues long. Only the CDR3 DNA is retained, 60 bases long and in frame from the first base. Genomic DNA was the input for TRB sequencing, which was run either with the immunoSEQ assay at survey resolution or with the hsTCRB kit. Regarding the original processing steps: The immunoSEQ software handled initial read processing, and the LymphoSeq R package was used for repertoire analyses. For each TRB dataset, clonality was calculated as 1 minus normalized Shannon entropy, and the Gini coefficient was computed as well. To infer phenotypes in unsorted samples, TRB sequences from sorted subsets of the recipient or donor were mapped onto the unsorted samples of the same recipient. TCRdb provides this immuneACCESS table in a form limited to in-frame rearrangements. Some clones are lacking; in checked studies, under half of them reflect an unresolved V gene, and why the rest are absent is not known. V, J and clone size were drawn from that table, and D and trimming were deduced from the DNA. This sample shows over 25,000 clones, and none of them turns up only once. Together, the top ten hold approximately 2.8% of the sample.

The sample comprised PBMCs. The chain is assembled from TRBV5-1 and TRBJ2-3, and 8 junction bases match TRBD1. This clonotype was obtained from a woman in her sixties in good health, CMV-negative, and a related stem cell transplant donor. DNA sequence: TGCGCCAGCAGCTTGAAGCCTATGTACCGGACAGGGTTAGGTACAGATACGCAGTATTTT. This codes for CASSLKPMYRTGLGTDTQYF.